This T cell receptor (beta chain) emerged from a study of T cell clonality in common variable immunodeficiency. This CDR3 comprises 14 residues. Germline CDR1 reads GTSNPN; CDR2 reads SVGIG (reference sequence). Study findings and constraints: Common variable immunodeficiency TCR beta sequences reportedly had fewer deletions and N-nucleotide insertions. Shared TCRbeta clones were fewer between CVID subjects than controls. TCRbeta clonality was increased in CVID versus healthy controls.

Libraries were prepared by immunoSEQ multiplex PCR; TCRdb keeps only in-frame clonotypes and omits some of them. Here the sample table reports 15,000 to 16,000 clones. A remark on this clone: The antigen remains undetermined. The CDR3 extends 3 residues past the end of the read, so its final part is completed from the germline J gene.

The receptor comes from a human donor with common variable immunodeficiency. Sample: peripheral blood mononuclear cells. The chain links TRBV30 to TRBJ1-2; the D is unclear. The sequenced CDR3 bases are TGTGCCTGGAGTGTAGCACGGGTATCGGCGGGC. This gives the protein CAWSVARVSAG. The entire CDR3 protein reads CAWSVARVSAGYTF.